These 7 T cell receptor beta chains originate from one sample sequenced in a study of T cell repertoires in cytomegalovirus infection. These receptors' targets are unknown. TCRdb reanalysed the reads using MiXCR and keeps one entry per CDR3 protein. The sample has 100,000 to 150,000 distinct CDR3 sequences; about 32% are singletons. Here the sequenced sample was CD8+ T cells from cultured PBMCs, taken from culture after CMV antigen stimulation. These TCRs come from a human donor in good health (CMV status not recorded). Some clones in this sample may be carry-over from other donors' samples.

The chain carries TRBV7-9 and TRBJ2-1; D is perhaps TRBD1 (5 bases). This CDR3 has 12 amino acids. CDR1 SEHNR and CDR2 FQNEAQ come from the germline V gene (reference sequence). Trimming removed 4 bases from V and 8 bases from J, with 9 bases in between. In nucleotides, the CDR3 is TGTGCCAGCAGCTCTACACAGGATGAGCAGTTCTTC. It translates to CASSSTQDEQFF.

The chain combines TRBV12-3 or TRBV12-4 with TRBJ1-1; the D gene is possibly TRBD1 (5 bases). V shed 6 bases and J shed 4 bases, with 18 bases lying between them. The CDR3 loop spans 15 amino acids. The CDR3 is CASSPVGGGTTEAFF. CDR3 DNA sequence: TGTGCCAGCAGCCCAGTTGGGGGGGGAACCACTGAAGCTTTCTTT.

The gene calls are TRBV4-1 and TRBJ1-5; the match to TRBD1 covers 8 bases. The CDR3 consists of 14 residues. Germline CDR1 is MGHRA and CDR2 is YSYEKL. Unmatched junction bases numbered 6, after V lost 4 bases and J lost 7 bases. The CDR3 nucleotides are TGCGCCAGCAGCCCCGCAGGGGGCGGGCAGCCCCAGCATTTT. Its translation is CASSPAGGGQPQHF.

The chain recombines TRBV3-1 with TRBJ2-7, with TRBD2 matching 15 bases. Germline loops: CDR1 LGHDT, CDR2 YNNKEL (reference sequence). The CDR3 is made up of 17 amino acids. The V and J ends lost 6 bases and 6 bases, in that order; junction bases with no gene match: 12. CDR3 in amino acids: CASSRTSGGVPTVEQYF. The CDR3 nucleotides read TGTGCCAGCAGTCGGACTAGCGGGGGGGTTCCCACGGTCGAGCAGTACTTC.

The CDR3 DNA reads TGCGCCAGCAGCCAAGTCGGACTAGCGGGGGATGAGCAGTTCTTC. It specifies CASSQVGLAGDEQFF. V gene TRBV4-1 combines with J gene TRBJ2-1, with 13 bases fitting TRBD2. Per the germline V gene, CDR1 is MGHRA and CDR2 is YSYEKL. V lost 1 base, J lost 8 bases, and 2 bases stayed unmatched. This CDR3 is built from 15 residues.

This rearrangement joins TRBV7-9 to TRBJ2-2; D is unclear. The V and J ends lost 1 base and 6 bases respectively, with 3 bases between them. Per germline, CDR1 SEHNR and CDR2 FQNEAQ (reference sequence). The CDR3 has 12 residues. CDR3 loop: CASSLGPGELFF. For the CDR3, the DNA is TGTGCCAGCAGCTTAGGTCCCGGGGAGCTGTTTTTT.

This clonotype has at least ten counts. This sequence joins TRBV19 and TRBJ1-5, with D possibly being TRBD1 (6 bases). Germline lookup yields CDR1 LNHDA and CDR2 SQIVND (reference sequence). V was clipped by 3 bases and J by 5 bases, with 11 bases between them. The CDR3 runs 14 residues. CDR3 in DNA: TGTGCCAGTAGTATTTGGGCAGGGGATCAGCCCCAGCATTTT. Its translation is CASSIWAGDQPQHF.